The 18 T cell receptor beta chains presented below share a single source sample, sequenced in a study of T-cell reconstitution after alpha-beta-depleted transplantation in children. A library of TCRbeta sequences, prepared with unique molecular identifiers, was generated. TCRdb called the PCR reads again in MiXCR, with one record for every CDR3 protein. Of about 460,000 distinct CDR3 sequences detected, about an eighth appear once; the ten largest clones hold 11% to 15%. Source: PBMCs, mostly from graft donor cells, taken 180 days after TCRalphabeta/CD19-depleted stem cell transplant. These receptors originate from a female patient aged 2-9 years who had a stem cell transplant for aplastic anemia, so the T cells may come from the graft donor.

This chain links TRBV7-8 with TRBJ2-5, with D tentatively TRBD2 (6 bases). The V gene's germline CDR1 is SGHVS and CDR2 FQNEAQ. This CDR3 contains 17 residues. Trimming stripped 4 bases from V and 7 bases from J, with 25 bases between. Written as DNA, the CDR3 is TGTGCCAGCAGCTATGCGGGCGGGGCAGAGCTCCGGGGGACCCAGTACTTC. Its translation is CASSYAGGAELRGTQYF.

This clonotype turned up a few times. This chain joins TRBV13 and TRBJ2-3; 9 bases are a match to TRBD1. The CDR3 runs 18 residues. V dropped 6 bases and J dropped 0; count of bases not matched to a gene: 13. Germline V gene lookup returns CDR1 PRHDT and CDR2 FYEKMQ (reference sequence). The CDR3 region has the DNA TGTGCCAGCAGGTTACGGACAGGGGATCCTCCTAGCACAGATACGCAGTATTTT. It codes for CASRLRTGDPPSTDTQYF.

In its sample, this clonotype was seen a few times. This chain joins TRBV28 and TRBJ2-2; 8 bases match TRBD2. The CDR3 covers 18 residues. The germline CDR1 and CDR2 sequences are MDHEN and SYDVKM. Trimming removed 6 bases from V and 4 bases from J; junction bases left unmatched: 16. The CDR3 DNA is TGTGCCAGCAGCTCGTCACGGGCGGGAGGAGGCGTCACCGGGGAGCTGTTTTTT. As protein: CASSSSRAGGGVTGELFF.

This clonotype has just a few counts. The chain uses TRBV14 and TRBJ2-7, with a tentative D call TRBD1 (6 bases). The CDR3 runs 15 residues. Trimming pared 5 bases from V and 2 bases from J, leaving 16 bases between. Germline V gene lookup returns CDR1 SGHDN and CDR2 FVKESK. CDR3 sequence: CASSDLARQAYEQYF. The CDR3 DNA follows: TGTGCCAGCAGCGACCTCGCCCGACAGGCCTACGAGCAGTACTTC.

The chain links TRBV19 to TRBJ1-3; the D is unclear. The ends were cut back, 3 bases at V and 1 base at J, with 13 bases in the middle. Germline V gives CDR1 LNHDA, CDR2 SQIVND (reference sequence). The CDR3 covers 16 residues. CDR3 residues: CASSIFYRGSGNTIYF. The CDR3, as DNA: TGTGCCAGTAGTATCTTTTACCGGGGTTCTGGAAACACCATATATTTT. Full variable domain (remainder filled in from reference TRBV19 and TRBJ1-3): DGGITQSPKYLFRKEGQNVTLSCEQNLNHDAMYWYRQDPGQGLRLIYYSQIVNDFQKGDIAEGYSVSREKKESFPLTVTSAQKNPTAFYLCASSIFYRGSGNTIYFGEGSWLTVV.

The chain joins TRBV7-8 to TRBJ2-1; D is unclear. V was shortened by 5 bases and J by 3 bases, with 14 bases between the two germline ends. Germline values: CDR1 SGHVS, CDR2 FQNEAQ. The length of the CDR3 is 15 residues. This CDR3 is CASSPLLTDYNEQFF. In DNA, the CDR3 is TGTGCCAGCAGCCCATTATTGACGGACTACAATGAGCAGTTCTTC.

The genes are TRBV12-3 or TRBV12-4 and TRBJ1-1; D gene unclear. This CDR3 spans 16 amino acids. V was clipped by 7 bases and J by 0 bases, with 18 bases between them. This chain's CDR3 is CASTPSGLRLNTEAFF. The CDR3 DNA follows: TGTGCCAGCACCCCCTCAGGACTGAGACTGAACACTGAAGCTTTCTTT.

The chain carries TRBV12-3 or TRBV12-4 and TRBJ1-2; the match to TRBD1 covers 7 bases. The CDR3 consists of 15 residues. The V gene end was trimmed by 4 bases and the J gene end by 2 bases; junction bases not matched to a gene: 7. Here the CDR3 reads CASSYPGTENYGYTF. The CDR3 region has the DNA TGTGCCAGCAGTTACCCCGGGACAGAGAACTATGGCTACACCTTC.

For this clonotype: One end of the junction does not line up with germline, which may come from a read error. The chain recombines TRBV12-3 or TRBV12-4 with TRBJ1-1; unclear D gene. The CDR3 covers 18 residues. The CDR3 loop reads CTSRRIDGPRRSRTEAFF. In DNA, the CDR3 is TGTACCAGCAGGCGAATTGACGGACCCCGGAGGTCGCGTACTGAAGCTTTCTTT.

V usage is TRBV10-3 and J usage is TRBJ1-5; D not resolved. The V end lost 5 bases, the J end lost 2 bases, and 10 bases lay between the germline ends. This CDR3 is 14 amino acids long. Germline V lookup: CDR1 ENHRY, CDR2 SYGVKD. In nucleotides, the CDR3 is TGTGCCATCAGTATAGCGGAGGGCAATCAGCCCCAGCATTTT. This encodes CAISIAEGNQPQHF.

This clonotype has a handful of counts. This chain uses TRBV11-2 with TRBJ1-2, with TRBD1 matching 7 bases. Germline CDR1 and CDR2: SGHAT and FQNNGV. The CDR3 runs to 13 residues. The trim removed 7 bases at V and 4 bases at J, leaving 6 bases unmatched. This CDR3 reads CASTAGTAYGYTF. CDR3 coding DNA: TGTGCCAGCACCGCGGGGACAGCCTATGGCTACACCTTC.

The rearrangement links TRBV5-1 to TRBJ1-1, with 9 bases that match TRBD1. The V gene's germline CDR1 is SGHRS and CDR2 YFSETQ. CDR3 size: 15 residues. Germline trimming cut 2 bases from V and 5 bases from J; bases unmatched to any gene: 7. The CDR3 DNA is TGCGCCAGCAGCTTATCCCTGACAGGGGGAACTGAAGCTTTCTTT. It specifies CASSLSLTGGTEAFF. The entire variable domain, with the rest obtained from reference TRBV5-1 and TRBJ1-1, is as follows: KAGVTQTPRYLIKTRGQQVTLSCSPISGHRSVSWYQQTPGQGLQFLFEYFSETQRNKGNFPGRFSGRQFSNSRSEMNVSTLELGDSALYLCASSLSLTGGTEAFFGQGTRLTVV.

The CDR3 reads CSASRSYGNQPQHF. The DNA of the CDR3 is TGCAGTGCTAGTCGGAGCTATGGCAATCAGCCCCAGCATTTT. The chain is built from TRBV20-1 and TRBJ1-5; D remains unclear. CDR1 DFQATT and CDR2 SNEGSKA come from the germline V gene (reference sequence). The CDR3 loop spans 14 amino acids. The V gene lost 3 bases and the J gene lost 2 bases, with 11 bases spanning the gap.

This clonotype was seen a few times. The gene calls are TRBV20-1 and TRBJ2-7; the D is unclear. The V end was cut by 3 bases, the J end by 1 base, with 16 bases between. Germline CDR1 and CDR2: DFQATT and SNEGSKA (reference sequence). The CDR3 extends over 15 amino acids. The CDR3 nucleotides are TGCAGTGCTAGCGGGTCTGAATCGGGTTCCTACGAGCAGTACTTC. Protein product: CSASGSESGSYEQYF.

The DNA for the CDR3 is TGTGCCAGCTCACCACCGGGGGAACTCCTCTCTGGAAACACCATATATTTT. Translation: CASSPPGELLSGNTIYF. This chain uses TRBV18 with TRBJ1-3, with D maybe TRBD1 (5 bases). Germline CDR1 KGHSH, CDR2 LQKENI. Trimming removed 0 bases at V and 0 bases at J, with 12 bases between. The length of the CDR3 is 17 residues.

There are a few counts of this clonotype. This chain joins TRBV20-1 and TRBJ2-2; 8 bases line up with TRBD2. The trim removed 2 bases at V and 5 bases at J, leaving 13 bases unmatched. This CDR3 region has 17 residues. The germline gives CDR1 DFQATT, CDR2 SNEGSKA (reference sequence). The CDR3 nucleotides are TGCAGTGCTAGACGTAGAACGGGAGGGCCGTATACCGGGGAGCTGTTTTTT. Encoded protein: CSARRRTGGPYTGELFF.

The rearrangement joins TRBV10-3 to TRBJ2-1; 10 nucleotides match TRBD2. V trimming: 6 bases; J trimming: 5 bases; junction bases outside the gene matches: 10. Per germline, CDR1 ENHRY and CDR2 SYGVKD. CDR3 size: 16 residues. The CDR3 DNA follows: TGTGCCATCAGGGGGGGACTAGCGAAAATTAACAATGAGCAGTTCTTC. Its protein is CAIRGGLAKINNEQFF.

This clonotype has more than one count but fewer than ten. The CDR3: CASSSQGPSYNEQFF. In nucleotides, the CDR3 is TGTGCCAGCAGTTCCCAGGGACCTTCCTACAATGAGCAGTTCTTC. The gene calls are TRBV28 and TRBJ2-1, with D possibly called TRBD1 or TRBD2 (5 bases each). The CDR3 contains 15 residues. CDR1 and CDR2 from the germline V gene are MDHEN and SYDVKM. Trimming left V 4 bases short and J 1 base short, with 11 bases between.